The 32 T cell receptor beta chains below come from one sample, sequenced in a study of OX40 agonist ivuxolimab in advanced cancers. Only in-frame clones appear in the TCRdb table, and some are missing; sequencing was by immunoSEQ multiplex PCR. The data hold approximately 75,000 clones, with more than 75% observed a single time. The material sequenced was CD4+ or CD8+ T cells sorted from blood, taken in a trial of the OX40 agonist ivuxolimab. All receptors derive from an adult with an advanced solid tumor such as melanoma, head and neck, liver or kidney cancer.

This chain links TRBV29-1 with TRBJ1-4; possible D gene TRBD1, 5 bases. This CDR3 spans 14 amino acids. Between the trimmed V and J ends, which lost 2 bases and 7 bases, there was a span of 14 bases. Germline CDR1 SQVTM, CDR2 ANQGSEA. The DNA for the CDR3 is TGCAGCGTTGAATCTCCGGGACCGCGTGAAAAACTGTTTTTT. Its translation: CSVESPGPREKLFF. The whole variable domain, filled in from reference TRBV29-1 and TRBJ1-4, reads SAVISQKPSRDICQRGTSLTIQCQVDSQVTMMFWYRQQPGQSLTLIATANQGSEATYESGFVIDKFPISRPNLTFSTLTVSNMSPEDSSIYLCSVESPGPREKLFFGSGTQLSVL.

J is TRBJ1-1 and V is TRBV7-9; no firm D call. The CDR3 spans 16 residues. V was shortened by 3 bases and J by 6 bases, with 20 bases between the two germline ends. The germline gives CDR1 SEHNR, CDR2 FQNEAQ (reference sequence). The CDR3 nucleotides read TGTGCCAGCAGCTTCCTGTCCCATGGGGTTAACTCTGAAGCTTTCTTT. It specifies CASSFLSHGVNSEAFF. The variable domain in full, completed from reference TRBV7-9 and TRBJ1-1, reads DTGVSQNPRHKITKRGQNVTFRCDPISEHNRLYWYRQTLGQGPEFLTYFQNEAQLEKSRLLSDRFSAERPKGSFSTLEIQRTEQGDSAMYLCASSFLSHGVNSEAFFGQGTRLTVV.

The V gene is TRBV7-8, the J gene TRBJ1-1; D remains ambiguous. The CDR3 sequence is 13 residues long. The ends were cut back, 1 base at V and 6 bases at J, with 9 bases in the middle. In germline, CDR1 is SGHVS, CDR2 FQNEAQ. CDR3 protein: CASSLELQSEAFF. CDR3 nucleotides: TGTGCCAGCAGCTTAGAGCTTCAATCTGAAGCTTTCTTT.

The chain recombines TRBV18 with TRBJ2-1, with TRBD2 matching 10 bases. The junction had 4 bases not matched to a gene; V was cut back by 3 bases and J by 2 bases. Per germline, CDR1 KGHSH and CDR2 LQKENI. This CDR3 is built from 16 residues. The CDR3, as DNA: TGTGCCAGCTCACCTTGGACTAGCGGACCCTACAATGAGCAGTTCTTC. Its protein is CASSPWTSGPYNEQFF.

V gene TRBV29-1 combines with J gene TRBJ2-2; D gene ambiguous. V was trimmed by 6 bases and J by 4 bases, leaving 6 bases between them. The CDR3 consists of 11 residues. The germline gives CDR1 SQVTM, CDR2 ANQGSEA. The CDR3 reads CSVKVTGELFF. The CDR3 nucleotides are TGCAGCGTCAAGGTCACCGGGGAGCTGTTTTTT.

CDR3 sequence (DNA): TGTGCCAGCAGCTTGGGTAGCGGGGAAGAGACCCAGTACTTC. Amino acids: CASSLGSGEETQYF. The chain is built from TRBV5-6 and TRBJ2-5, with 8 bases aligning to TRBD2. Germline lookup yields CDR1 SGHDT and CDR2 YYEEEE. V shed 0 bases and J 3 bases; nucleotides not matched to a gene: 1. The CDR3 is made up of 14 amino acids.

This clone came up once. This chain links TRBV25-1 with TRBJ2-7; D perhaps matches TRBD1 (5 bases). V lost 6 bases and J lost 0, with 12 bases in between. There are 14 residues in the CDR3. Germline values: CDR1 MGHDK, CDR2 SYGVNS. The chain's CDR3 is CASSAETVSYEQYF. Here the CDR3 DNA reads TGTGCCAGCAGCGCCGAGACAGTCTCCTACGAGCAGTACTTC.

As to this clone: The sample has other DNA sequences that encode this CDR3 too. The chain links TRBV18 to TRBJ2-7; 12 bases are shared with TRBD1. CDR1 KGHSH and CDR2 LQKENI come from the germline V gene. The ends lost 3 bases at V and 6 bases at J; junction bases unmatched: 3. The length of the CDR3 is 14 residues. CDR3 region: CASSPGQGAGEQYF. The CDR3 nucleotides are TGTGCCAGCTCACCGGGACAGGGGGCCGGCGAGCAGTACTTC.

V gene TRBV10-3 combines with J gene TRBJ2-1; D is perhaps TRBD2 (5 bases). Trimming stripped 3 bases from V and 4 bases from J, with 13 bases between. The germline V gene encodes CDR1 ENHRY and CDR2 SYGVKD. The length of the CDR3 is 15 residues. This chain's CDR3 is CAISDRSGGYNEQFF. CDR3 sequence (DNA): TGTGCCATCAGTGACCGGAGCGGCGGATACAATGAGCAGTTCTTC.

This rearrangement joins TRBV5-1 to TRBJ2-1, with 8 bases matching TRBD1. V shed 0 bases and J 4 bases; nucleotides not matched to a gene: 6. The CDR3 runs 16 residues. CDR1 and CDR2 (germline): SGHRS, YFSETQ. The CDR3 region is CASSLGQGPRYNEQFF. CDR3 coding DNA: TGCGCCAGCAGCTTGGGACAGGGGCCTCGGTACAATGAGCAGTTCTTC.

This clone was counted a few times. V is TRBV4-1 and J is TRBJ2-7, with a possible D match to TRBD2 (5 bases). Deletions cut 0 bases from V and 7 bases from J, with 16 bases between. CDR3 length equals 15 residues. The germline gives CDR1 MGHRA, CDR2 YSYEKL. As DNA, the CDR3 is TGCGCCAGCAGCCAAGATGGCGAGCGGCGTAGGGAGCAGTACTTC. Protein sequence: CASSQDGERRREQYF.

This chain connects TRBV28 to TRBJ2-2; 8 positions match TRBD1. Germline CDR1 and CDR2: MDHEN and SYDVKM. Trimming at V came to 6 bases and at J to 2 bases, leaving 5 bases not matched to a gene. The CDR3 runs 15 residues. The CDR3 is CASSRQGLNTGELFF. The CDR3 bases are TGTGCCAGCAGCCGACAGGGGCTCAACACCGGGGAGCTGTTTTTT.

This rearrangement joins TRBV4-3 to TRBJ2-1; D gene uncertain. CDR1 LGHNA and CDR2 YSLEER come from the germline V gene. This CDR3 is 13 amino acids long. The V gene lost 2 bases and the J gene lost 4 bases, with 6 bases spanning the gap. CDR3 sequence (DNA): TGCGCCAGCAGCCAATGGGAATACAATGAGCAGTTCTTC. The encoded protein is CASSQWEYNEQFF.

This CDR3 reads CASSPPGSNQPQHF. CDR3 DNA: TGTGCCAGCAGTCCACCCGGTAGCAATCAGCCCCAGCATTTT. The rearrangement joins TRBV28 to TRBJ1-5; D is unresolved. The CDR3 covers 14 residues. Trimming took off 5 bases at V and 0 bases at J, with 8 bases between the two ends. CDR1 is MDHEN and CDR2 is SYDVKM in the germline V gene.

The chain employs TRBV7-2 and TRBJ1-2, with TRBD1 as a possible D gene (5 bases). Germline CDR1 is SGHTA and CDR2 is FQGNSA. This CDR3 has 15 amino acids. The germline V and J ends were trimmed by 1 base and 0 bases, with 9 bases remaining between them. CDR3 sequence reads: CASSLDRITNYGYTF. For the CDR3, the DNA is TGTGCCAGCAGCTTAGACAGGATCACTAACTATGGCTACACCTTC.

The chain joins TRBV7-9 to TRBJ2-3; tentative D call: TRBD2 (6 bases). The V end lost 6 bases, the J end lost 4 bases, and 11 bases lay between the germline ends. The CDR3 is made up of 13 amino acids. Per the germline V gene, CDR1 is SEHNR and CDR2 is FQNEAQ (reference sequence). CDR3 coding DNA: TGTGCCAGCAGTTCCGGAGGGGCAGATACGCAGTATTTT. Protein product: CASSSGGADTQYF. Full variable domain (remainder filled in from reference TRBV7-9 and TRBJ2-3): DTGVSQNPRHKITKRGQNVTFRCDPISEHNRLYWYRQTLGQGPEFLTYFQNEAQLEKSRLLSDRFSAERPKGSFSTLEIQRTEQGDSAMYLCASSSGGADTQYFGPGTRLTVL.

V usage is TRBV15 and J usage is TRBJ2-1; 7 nucleotides align to TRBD1. CDR3 length equals 14 residues. CDR1 LNHNV and CDR2 YYDKDF come from the germline V gene (reference sequence). Trimming took 0 bases from V and 6 from J; bases not matched to a gene: 2. CDR3 sequence: CATSRDRDSNEQFF. The CDR3 DNA reads TGTGCCACCAGCAGAGATCGGGACAGCAATGAGCAGTTCTTC.

This chain joins TRBV18 and TRBJ2-1; 7 bases fit TRBD2. J lost 5 bases, V lost 8 bases, and 9 bases had no gene match. CDR3 size: 14 residues. Germline V gives CDR1 KGHSH, CDR2 LQKENI. The CDR3 DNA follows: TGTGCCAGCGTTCTCCGGGAGGAAAACAATGAGCAGTTCTTC. Amino acids: CASVLREENNEQFF.

The chain uses TRBV19 and TRBJ1-2; D might be TRBD1 (5 bases). The CDR3 loop spans 16 amino acids. V lost 5 bases and J lost 7, with 23 bases in between. Germline V lookup: CDR1 LNHDA, CDR2 SQIVND (reference sequence). The CDR3 nucleotides read TGTGCCAGTAGTCCCGGGGACGGGATTAGTTTCGGTGGCTACACCTTC. This codes for CASSPGDGISFGGYTF.

The chain recombines TRBV5-1 with TRBJ2-1, with D maybe TRBD1 (6 bases). Germline loops: CDR1 SGHRS, CDR2 YFSETQ. V was shortened by 0 bases and J by 8 bases, with 9 bases between the two germline ends. The CDR3 is made up of 13 amino acids. CDR3: CASSLVQGYEQFF. DNA of the CDR3: TGCGCCAGCAGCTTGGTTCAGGGGTATGAGCAGTTCTTC.

This clone is a singleton in its sample. This sequence joins TRBV7-8 and TRBJ1-2, with 8 bases lining up with TRBD1. V shed 5 bases and J 5 bases; nucleotides not matched to a gene: 7. Germline V gene sequence: CDR1 SGHVS, CDR2 FQNEAQ. The CDR3 is 14 residues long. DNA of the CDR3: TGTGCCAGCAGCCAAACGACAGGGGTTTATGGCTACACCTTC. Its translation is CASSQTTGVYGYTF.

The chain employs TRBV5-1 and TRBJ2-1; 8 bases agree with TRBD1. V lost 4 bases, J lost 5 bases, and 5 bases stayed unmatched. This CDR3 has 14 amino acids. CDR1 SGHRS and CDR2 YFSETQ come from the germline V gene. The CDR3 nucleotides read TGCGCCAGCAGCGACCAGGGGGCCAACAATGAGCAGTTCTTC. This gives the protein CASSDQGANNEQFF. The whole variable domain, filled in from reference TRBV5-1 and TRBJ2-1, reads KAGVTQTPRYLIKTRGQQVTLSCSPISGHRSVSWYQQTPGQGLQFLFEYFSETQRNKGNFPGRFSGRQFSNSRSEMNVSTLELGDSALYLCASSDQGANNEQFFGPGTRLTVL.

This chain connects TRBV28 to TRBJ2-7; the D gene could be TRBD1 or TRBD2 (7 bases each). The germline V and J ends were trimmed by 2 bases and 0 bases, with 14 bases remaining between them. The CDR3 is 16 amino acids. CDR1 is MDHEN and CDR2 is SYDVKM in the germline V gene. CDR3 DNA: TGTGCCAGCAGTTTACTCCAGGGGGGGGGCTCCTACGAGCAGTACTTC. Its translation: CASSLLQGGGSYEQYF.

The chain recombines TRBV6-5 with TRBJ2-5; TRBD1 agrees at 9 bases. Trimming cost V 7 bases and J 5 bases; bases outside gene matches: 5. Germline CDR1 reads MNHEY; CDR2 reads SVGAGI. This CDR3 has 13 amino acids. CDR3 residues: CASTRGQGETQYF. In DNA, the CDR3 is TGTGCCAGCACCCGAGGACAGGGGGAGACCCAGTACTTC.

The chain has TRBV25-1 and TRBJ2-7, with a possible D match to TRBD2 (6 bases). The germline V and J ends were trimmed by 6 bases and 4 bases, with 16 bases remaining between them. The length of the CDR3 is 14 residues. Germline lookup yields CDR1 MGHDK and CDR2 SYGVNS. The CDR3 DNA reads TGTGCCAGCAGGGCCGGGACTCTTACATACGAGCAGTACTTC. Translation gives CASRAGTLTYEQYF.

The rearrangement uses TRBV6-5 and TRBJ2-4, with D unclear. The V and J ends lost 6 bases and 1 base respectively, with 13 bases between them. This CDR3 region has 15 residues. Germline CDR1 and CDR2: MNHEY and SVGAGI. The CDR3 DNA follows: TGTGCCAGCAGGCCTTTAGTGGTTGCCAAAAACATTCAGTACTTC. Its translation: CASRPLVVAKNIQYF.

This clone turned up a few times. The chain joins TRBV27 to TRBJ2-1; D may match TRBD1 or TRBD2 (6 bases each). The V gene lost 7 bases and the J gene lost 4 bases, with 20 bases spanning the gap. Germline V gene data show CDR1 as MNHEY and CDR2 as SMNVEV (reference sequence). The CDR3 runs to 16 residues. This chain's CDR3 is CASKFWGAEVYNEQFF. DNA of the CDR3: TGTGCCAGCAAGTTTTGGGGGGCCGAGGTTTACAATGAGCAGTTCTTC.

V usage is TRBV30 and J usage is TRBJ1-4; D gene ambiguous. The V end lost 7 bases, the J end lost 8 bases, and 14 bases lay between the germline ends. CDR3 size: 12 residues. The germline gives CDR1 GTSNPN, CDR2 SVGIG (reference sequence). The CDR3 here is CALDGGGEKLFF. The CDR3 DNA reads as TGTGCCTTGGACGGAGGCGGAGAAAAACTGTTTTTT.

V gene TRBV30 combines with J gene TRBJ1-1; D might be TRBD1 (5 bases). The CDR3 length is 15 residues. Between the trimmed V and J ends, which lost 4 bases and 1 base, there was a span of 16 bases. Germline CDR1 is GTSNPN and CDR2 is SVGIG (reference sequence). The CDR3, as DNA: TGTGCCTGGACGAAAACGGGGGGGTGGAACACTGAAGCTTTCTTT. Translation: CAWTKTGGWNTEAFF.

V gene TRBV18 combines with J gene TRBJ2-2; a possible D gene is TRBD2 (5 bases). Germline lookup yields CDR1 KGHSH and CDR2 LQKENI. The germline V and J ends were trimmed by 3 bases and 2 bases, with 13 bases remaining between them. This CDR3 spans 16 amino acids. The CDR3 DNA sequence: TGTGCCAGCTCACCGCAGAGGGCCGGTAACACCGGGGAGCTGTTTTTT. It translates to CASSPQRAGNTGELFF.

This chain connects TRBV11-1 to TRBJ1-1, with TRBD1 matching over 9 bases. The germline V gene encodes CDR1 SGHAT and CDR2 FQDESV (reference sequence). V shed 5 bases, J shed 5 bases, and the junction held 9 bases outside the gene matches. The CDR3 contains 15 residues. CDR3 region: CASSGRDRVGTEAFF. The DNA of the CDR3 is TGTGCCAGCAGCGGACGGGACAGGGTGGGGACTGAAGCTTTCTTT. Full variable domain (remainder filled in from reference TRBV11-1 and TRBJ1-1): EAEVAQSPRYKITEKSQAVAFWCDPISGHATLYWYRQILGQGPELLVQFQDESVVDDSQLPKDRFSAERLKGVDSTLKIQPAELGDSAMYLCASSGRDRVGTEAFFGQGTRLTVV.

This clone occurred once. The V call is TRBV29-1, the J call TRBJ1-5, with TRBD1 matching 9 bases. The CDR3 is 15 residues long. CDR1 is SQVTM, CDR2 ANQGSEA, per germline. With 4 bases clipped from V and 3 bases from J, the junction kept 7 bases outside the gene matches. The CDR3 loop reads CSVGSGTGTNQPQHF. In DNA form, the CDR3 reads TGCAGCGTTGGATCCGGGACAGGGACCAATCAGCCCCAGCATTTT.